A selection of T cell receptor beta chains follows, all from one sample in a study of early T cells in non-severe SARS-CoV-2 infection. TCRdb used MiXCR to reprocess the 5' RACE reads, holding one entry per CDR3 protein. The data contain some 82,000 distinct CDR3 sequences, about 6.5% of them singletons. The sequenced sample was whole blood. Source of these receptors: an adult who was a healthcare worker with PCR-confirmed SARS-CoV-2 infection or an uninfected control (not recorded which). The CDR3 runs from the conserved cysteine through the conserved F or W. Clone size is not always given. Where it is, it says once, few, many or a class for expanded clones.

many	TRBJ2-1	TRBV14	CASSQATSGRTVQFF
many	TRBJ1-3	TRBV30	CAWNRAGLAGNTIYF
NA	TRBJ2-7	TRBV7-2	CASSLASSGSNEQYF
NA	TRBJ2-5	TRBV7-2	CASSSNPGLAGLGETQYF
few	TRBJ1-4	TRBV11-2	CASSLAPGQAGKLFF
NA	TRBJ2-7	TRBV6-1	CASSALQVAGEQYF
few	TRBJ1-5	TRBV30	CAHYLGPQHF
few	TRBJ2-1	TRBV7-9	CASSFLDEQFF
NA	TRBJ2-7	TRBV2	CASSPTLAREQYF
many	TRBJ2-1	TRBV29-1	CSVEPAGGPSSEQFF
NA	TRBJ1-6	TRBV6-5	CASSRQSPGTPPPLHF
many	TRBJ2-6	TRBV6-6	CASSSAGANVLTF
many	TRBJ1-5	TRBV2	CASSAGADLNQPQHF
NA	TRBJ2-1	TRBV11-2	CASSLSLAARNEQFF
NA	TRBJ2-3	TRBV18	CASSLNSRSGGRPDTQYF
many	TRBJ2-3	TRBV20-1	CSARHSTDTQYF
many	TRBJ2-6	TRBV18	CASSVSGFGANVLTF
many	TRBJ1-1	TRBV11-2	CASSPRDRYRIGSAFF
NA	TRBJ2-4	TRBV20-1	CSARDPGGFSKNIQYF
few	TRBJ1-1	TRBV27	CASRPTGKNTEAFF
NA	TRBJ1-6	TRBV20-1	CSARMTKGNSPLHF
few	TRBJ2-7	TRBV19	CASSMSSGPYEQYF
NA	TRBJ2-1	TRBV5-1	CASRLQASGSSNEQFF
many	TRBJ2-1	TRBV11-2	CASSLGGQSYNEQFF
many	TRBJ2-3	TRBV6-5	CASSRRGAGFYRTDTQYF
many	TRBJ2-2	TRBV7-2	CASSRSVAGELFF
NA	TRBJ2-2	TRBV30	CAWTVLNTGELFF
many	TRBJ2-2	TRBV27	CASKGHGANTGELFF
many	TRBJ1-4	TRBV7-2	CASSSRLTTNEKLFF
many	TRBJ2-3	TRBV7-2	CASSSSLSTDTQYF
few	TRBJ1-2	TRBV7-2	CASSLIRVGYGYTF
NA	TRBJ2-7	TRBV13	CASSETAVPEQYF
NA	TRBJ2-7	TRBV2	CASSEPQGSSYEQYF
many	TRBJ1-2	TRBV27	CASSLEGNYGYTF
many	TRBJ2-2	TRBV7-8	CASSPSAGGELFF
NA	TRBJ1-1	TRBV6-1	CASKQGPMNTEAFF
many	TRBJ2-7	TRBV18	CASSPQQGIGDEQYF
many	TRBJ2-5	TRBV18	CASSPPVTEETQYF
many	TRBJ1-2	TRBV12-3/TRBV12-4	CASSSPGQGATGYTF
NA	TRBJ2-3	TRBV20-1	CSARDGTGRTDTQYF